This T cell receptor (beta chain) was sequenced in a study of shared T cell receptors in the human thymus. After removal of 4 bases from V and 0 bases from J, the junction contained 5 bases not matched to a gene. Germline loops: CDR1 MGHRA, CDR2 YSYEKL. The CDR3 runs 16 residues. The repertoire was sequenced with immunoSEQ multiplex PCR; TCRdb's copy has only in-frame clones and lacks some. Here the sample spans over 650,000 clones, around 87% being singletons. The data were also submitted as part of a second study, on human thymus T cells. That publication notes: Corrective surgery for congenital heart defects was being performed on the healthy Finnish infants who were the donors. Corrective heart surgery yielded the resections from which the thymus tissue came.

Specimen: thymocytes. The chain carries TRBV4-1 and TRBJ2-7, with TRBD2 matching over 11 bases. This clonotype was obtained from a boy younger than two with a congenital heart defect. CDR3 sequence (DNA): TGCGCCAGCAGCCCATTAGCGGGGGGGCACTCCTACGAGCAGTACTTC. This sequence encodes CASSPLAGGHSYEQYF.